The clone carrying this T cell receptor beta chain has more than one count but fewer than ten. The target antigen is unknown. The V and J ends lost 3 bases and 5 bases, in that order; junction bases with no gene match: 9. The germline gives CDR1 MGHRA, CDR2 YSYEKL. There are 16 residues in the CDR3. This specimen comes from a study of T cells after yellow fever vaccination. Overall study results and limits: Re-detected after boosting: most primary clones, approximately 97% of CD4 and about 85% of CD8.

For TCR, cDNA came from 5'RACE template switching, which added a universal primer site and UMIs. TCRdb processed the 5' RACE reads anew with MiXCR; each CDR3 protein has one entry. Here the sample spans 310,000 or so distinct CDR3 sequences, 3% to 4.5% being singletons. The clonotype originates from a man between 18 and 35 years old who received the YFV17D yellow fever vaccine. The chain has TRBV4-1 and TRBJ1-5, with TRBD1 matching 8 bases. Sequences were derived from PBMCs, sampled on the day of the yellow fever booster vaccination. The chain's CDR3 is CASSHDWAGGHQPQHF. The CDR3 region has the DNA TGCGCCAGCAGCCACGACTGGGCAGGGGGCCATCAGCCCCAGCATTTT.